The clone carrying this TCR beta chain showed up just once. What it binds is unknown. Using immunoSEQ multiplex PCR, the repertoire was profiled, and TCRdb retains in-frame clones only, with some absent. The sample contains some 410,000 clones, about 90% of which appear only once. The data are from a study of Ad26.COV2.S vaccination and SARS-CoV-2 variants. Treatment given: roughly 19 received Ad26.COV2.S at low or high dose, single or two shots; 5 received placebo; per-sample allocation not given. Sampling was done on day 63 after the first vaccine or placebo injection. Based in Boston, the donor was an adult of 18-55 years. Points from the study as a whole: Substantial breadth was reportedly displayed by spike-specific CD8+ and CD4+ T cell responses after vaccination. Placebo recipients trailed vaccine recipients in spike-specific TCR breadth.

The sequencing used peripheral blood, collected in a trial of Ad26.COV2.S vaccine versus placebo. This receptor was obtained from a person aged 18-60 years who received the Ad26.COV2.S COVID-19 vaccine or a placebo.

The CDR3: CASSGIYHEQFF. CDR3 sequence (DNA): TGTGCCAGCAGTGGGATATACCATGAGCAGTTCTTC. J is TRBJ2-1 and V is TRBV2; D remains ambiguous. This CDR3 spans 12 amino acids. Germline V gene data show CDR1 as SNHLY and CDR2 as FYNNEI. The V end was cut by 4 bases, the J end by 8 bases, with 9 bases between. The whole variable domain, filled in from reference TRBV2 and TRBJ2-1, reads EPEVTQTPSHQVTQMGQEVILRCVPISNHLYFYWYRQILGQKVEFLVSFYNNEISEKSEIFDDQFSVERPDGSNFTLKIRSTKLEDSAMYFCASSGIYHEQFFGPGTRLTVL.